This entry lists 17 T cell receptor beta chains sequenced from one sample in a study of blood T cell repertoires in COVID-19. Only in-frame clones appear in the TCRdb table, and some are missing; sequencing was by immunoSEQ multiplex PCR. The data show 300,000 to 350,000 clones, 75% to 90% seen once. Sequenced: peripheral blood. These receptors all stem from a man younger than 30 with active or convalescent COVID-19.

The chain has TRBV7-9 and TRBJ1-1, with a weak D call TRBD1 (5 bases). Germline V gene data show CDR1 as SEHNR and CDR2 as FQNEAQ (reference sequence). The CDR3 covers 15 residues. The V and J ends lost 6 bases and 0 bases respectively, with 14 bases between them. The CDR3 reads CASRGLGAMNTEAFF. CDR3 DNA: TGTGCCAGCAGGGGGCTGGGCGCGATGAACACTGAAGCTTTCTTT.

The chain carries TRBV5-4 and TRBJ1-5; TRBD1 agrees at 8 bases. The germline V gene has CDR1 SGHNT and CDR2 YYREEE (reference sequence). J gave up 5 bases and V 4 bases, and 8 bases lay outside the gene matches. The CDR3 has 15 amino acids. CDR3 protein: CASSRLGQDDQPQHF. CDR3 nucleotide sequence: TGTGCCAGCAGCCGGCTGGGACAGGACGATCAGCCCCAGCATTTT.

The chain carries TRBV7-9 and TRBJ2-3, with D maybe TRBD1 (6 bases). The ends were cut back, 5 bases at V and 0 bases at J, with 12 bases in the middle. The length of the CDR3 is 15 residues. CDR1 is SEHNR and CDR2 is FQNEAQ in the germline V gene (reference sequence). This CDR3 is CASSPGTKSTDTQYF. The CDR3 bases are TGTGCCAGCAGCCCCGGGACAAAAAGCACAGATACGCAGTATTTT.

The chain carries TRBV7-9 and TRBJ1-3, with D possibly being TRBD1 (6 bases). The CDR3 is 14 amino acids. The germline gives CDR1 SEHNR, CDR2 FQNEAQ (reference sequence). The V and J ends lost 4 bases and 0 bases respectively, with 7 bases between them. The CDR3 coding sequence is TGTGCCAGCAGCTCAGGGGACTCTGGAAACACCATATATTTT. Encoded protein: CASSSGDSGNTIYF.

CDR3: CASSRLAREQYF. CDR3 nucleotide sequence: TGTGCCAGCAGCCGACTAGCTCGGGAGCAGTACTTC. The gene calls are TRBV7-2 and TRBJ2-7, with TRBD2 identical over 7 bases. Per the germline V gene, CDR1 is SGHTA and CDR2 is FQGNSA. V shed 5 bases and J 7 bases; nucleotides not matched to a gene: 5. This CDR3 has 12 amino acids.

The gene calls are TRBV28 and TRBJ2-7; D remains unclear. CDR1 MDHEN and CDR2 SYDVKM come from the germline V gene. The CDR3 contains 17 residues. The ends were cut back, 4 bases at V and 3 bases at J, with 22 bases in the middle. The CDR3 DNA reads TGTGCCAGCAGTTACAATCTCGACAAGAAAAGTTTCTACGAGCAGTACTTC. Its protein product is CASSYNLDKKSFYEQYF.

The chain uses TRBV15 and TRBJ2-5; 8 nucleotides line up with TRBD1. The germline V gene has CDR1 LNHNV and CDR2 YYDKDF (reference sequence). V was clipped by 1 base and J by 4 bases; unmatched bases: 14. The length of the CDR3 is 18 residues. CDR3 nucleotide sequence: TGTGCCACCAGCAGAGCTAGGTCAGGGGGCGAACTAATAGAGACCCAGTACTTC. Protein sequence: CATSRARSGGELIETQYF.

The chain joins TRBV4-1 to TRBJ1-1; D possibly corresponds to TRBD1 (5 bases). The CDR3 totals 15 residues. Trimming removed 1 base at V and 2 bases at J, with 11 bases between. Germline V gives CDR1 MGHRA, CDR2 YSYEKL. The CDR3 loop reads CASSQAGRDNTEAFF. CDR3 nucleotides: TGCGCCAGCAGCCAAGCTGGCAGGGATAACACTGAAGCTTTCTTT.

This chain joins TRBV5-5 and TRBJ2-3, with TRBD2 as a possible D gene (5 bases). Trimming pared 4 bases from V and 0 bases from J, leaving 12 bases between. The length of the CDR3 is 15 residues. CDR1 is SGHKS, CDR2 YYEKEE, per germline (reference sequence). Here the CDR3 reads CASSRELFSTDTQYF. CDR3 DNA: TGTGCCAGCAGCCGGGAACTATTTAGCACAGATACGCAGTATTTT.

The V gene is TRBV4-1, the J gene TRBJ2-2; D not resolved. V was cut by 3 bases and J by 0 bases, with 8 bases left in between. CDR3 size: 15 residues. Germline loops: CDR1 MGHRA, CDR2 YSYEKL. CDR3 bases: TGCGCCAGCAGCCACCAAGACACGAACACCGGGGAGCTGTTTTTT. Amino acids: CASSHQDTNTGELFF.

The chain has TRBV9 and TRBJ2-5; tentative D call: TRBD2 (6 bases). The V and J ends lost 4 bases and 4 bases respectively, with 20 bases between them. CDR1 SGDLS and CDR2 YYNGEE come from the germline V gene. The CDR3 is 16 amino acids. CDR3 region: CASSPGTLRLGETQYF. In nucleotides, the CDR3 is TGTGCCAGCAGCCCTGGGACTCTAAGGTTGGGAGAGACCCAGTACTTC.

CDR3 sequence: CASSPGLAGSYEQYF. The CDR3 nucleotides are TGTGCCAGCAGCCCGGGACTAGCGGGTTCCTACGAGCAGTACTTC. The chain carries TRBV11-2 and TRBJ2-7; 12 bases fit TRBD2. CDR1 and CDR2 from the germline V gene are SGHAT and FQNNGV. After removal of 5 bases from V and 1 base from J, the junction contained 3 bases not matched to a gene. This CDR3 spans 15 amino acids.

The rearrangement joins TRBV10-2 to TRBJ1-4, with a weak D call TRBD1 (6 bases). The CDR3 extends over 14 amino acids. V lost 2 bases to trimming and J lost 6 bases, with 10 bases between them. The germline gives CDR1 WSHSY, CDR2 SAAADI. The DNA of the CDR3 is TGCGCCAGCAGTGAGGTGGGGGCGCATGAAAAACTGTTTTTT. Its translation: CASSEVGAHEKLFF.

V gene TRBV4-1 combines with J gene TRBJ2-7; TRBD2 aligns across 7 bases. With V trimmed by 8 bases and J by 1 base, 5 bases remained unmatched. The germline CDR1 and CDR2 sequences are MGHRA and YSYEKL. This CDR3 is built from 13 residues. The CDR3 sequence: CASAPSGSYEQYF. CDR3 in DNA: TGCGCCAGCGCCCCTAGCGGATCCTACGAGCAGTACTTC.

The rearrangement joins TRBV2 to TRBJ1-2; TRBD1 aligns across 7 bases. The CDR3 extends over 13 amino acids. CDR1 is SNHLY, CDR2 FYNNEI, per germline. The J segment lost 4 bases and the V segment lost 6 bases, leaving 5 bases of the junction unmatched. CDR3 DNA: TGTGCCAGCAGCTACCGGGACAGCTATGGCTACACCTTC. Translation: CASSYRDSYGYTF.

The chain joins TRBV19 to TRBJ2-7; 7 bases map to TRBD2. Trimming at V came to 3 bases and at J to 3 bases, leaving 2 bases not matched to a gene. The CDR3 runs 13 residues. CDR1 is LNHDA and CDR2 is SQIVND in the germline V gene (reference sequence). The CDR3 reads CASSMGGIYEQYF. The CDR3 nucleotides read TGTGCCAGTAGTATGGGGGGGATCTACGAGCAGTACTTC.

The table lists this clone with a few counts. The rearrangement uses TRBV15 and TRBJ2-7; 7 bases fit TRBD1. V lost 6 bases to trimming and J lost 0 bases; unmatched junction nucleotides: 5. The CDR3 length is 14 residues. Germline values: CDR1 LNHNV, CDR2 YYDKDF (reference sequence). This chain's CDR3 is CATRTTGSSYEQYF. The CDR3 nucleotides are TGTGCCACCAGGACGACAGGGAGCTCCTACGAGCAGTACTTC.